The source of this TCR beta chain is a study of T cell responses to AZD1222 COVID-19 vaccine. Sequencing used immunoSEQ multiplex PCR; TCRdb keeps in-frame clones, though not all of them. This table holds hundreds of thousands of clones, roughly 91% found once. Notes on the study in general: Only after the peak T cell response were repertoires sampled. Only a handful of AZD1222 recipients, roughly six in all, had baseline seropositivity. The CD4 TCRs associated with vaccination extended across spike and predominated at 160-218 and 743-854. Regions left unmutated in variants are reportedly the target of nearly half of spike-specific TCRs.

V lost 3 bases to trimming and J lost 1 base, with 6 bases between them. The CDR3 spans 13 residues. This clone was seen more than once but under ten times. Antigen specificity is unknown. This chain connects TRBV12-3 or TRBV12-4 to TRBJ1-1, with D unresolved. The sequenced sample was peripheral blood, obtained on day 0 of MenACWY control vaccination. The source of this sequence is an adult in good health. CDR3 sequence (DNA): TGTGCCAGCAGTTTGTTCAAGAACACTGAAGCTTTCTTT. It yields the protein CASSLFKNTEAFF.